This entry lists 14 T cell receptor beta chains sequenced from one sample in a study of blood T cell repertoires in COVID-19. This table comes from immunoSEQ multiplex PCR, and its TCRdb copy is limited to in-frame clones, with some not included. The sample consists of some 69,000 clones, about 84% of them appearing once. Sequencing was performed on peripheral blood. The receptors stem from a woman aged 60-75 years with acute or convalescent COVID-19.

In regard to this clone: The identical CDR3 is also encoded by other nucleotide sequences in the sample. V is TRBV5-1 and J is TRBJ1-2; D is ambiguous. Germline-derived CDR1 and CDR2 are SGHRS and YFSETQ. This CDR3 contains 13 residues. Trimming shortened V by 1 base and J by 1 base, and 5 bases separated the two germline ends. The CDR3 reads CASSLSSNYGYTF. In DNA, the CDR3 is TGCGCCAGCAGCTTGAGTAGTAACTATGGCTACACCTTC.

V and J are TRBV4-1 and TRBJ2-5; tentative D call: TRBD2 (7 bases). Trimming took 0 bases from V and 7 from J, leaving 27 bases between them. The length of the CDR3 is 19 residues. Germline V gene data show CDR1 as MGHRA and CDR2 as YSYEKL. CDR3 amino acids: CASSQDGGASGPWTMTQYF. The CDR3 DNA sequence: TGCGCCAGCAGCCAAGATGGGGGGGCGAGCGGGCCCTGGACGATGACCCAGTACTTC.

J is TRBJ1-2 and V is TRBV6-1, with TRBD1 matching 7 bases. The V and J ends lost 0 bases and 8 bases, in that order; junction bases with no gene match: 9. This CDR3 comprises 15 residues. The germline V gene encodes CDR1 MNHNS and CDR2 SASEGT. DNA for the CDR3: TGTGCCAGCAGTGAAGCGGGACAGCCTCTCCGAGGCTACACCTTC. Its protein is CASSEAGQPLRGYTF.

The CDR3 coding sequence is TGTGCCAGCAGCTTGAGTTACTCAGGAGGGACAGGGGTGCGAGCTTTCTTT. Translated: CASSLSYSGGTGVRAFF. The J gene is TRBJ1-1, the V gene TRBV7-8, with 10 positions matching TRBD1. J lost 10 bases, V lost 3 bases, and 17 bases had no gene match. The CDR3 runs 17 residues. Germline-derived CDR1 and CDR2 are SGHVS and FQNEAQ.

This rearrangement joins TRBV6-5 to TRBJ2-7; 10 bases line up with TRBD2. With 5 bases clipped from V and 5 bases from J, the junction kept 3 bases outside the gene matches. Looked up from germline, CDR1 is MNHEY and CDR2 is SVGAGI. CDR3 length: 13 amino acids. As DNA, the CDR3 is TGTGCCAGCAGTACTAGCGGGACGGACGAGCAGTACTTC. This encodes CASSTSGTDEQYF.

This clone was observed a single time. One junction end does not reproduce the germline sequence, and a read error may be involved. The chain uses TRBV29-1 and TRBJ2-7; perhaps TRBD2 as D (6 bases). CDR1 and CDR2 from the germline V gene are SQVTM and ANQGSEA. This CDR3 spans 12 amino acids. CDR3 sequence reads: CSVEGSGTHKLF. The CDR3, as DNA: TGCAGCGTTGAGGGCTCCGGGACTCACAAACTCTTC.

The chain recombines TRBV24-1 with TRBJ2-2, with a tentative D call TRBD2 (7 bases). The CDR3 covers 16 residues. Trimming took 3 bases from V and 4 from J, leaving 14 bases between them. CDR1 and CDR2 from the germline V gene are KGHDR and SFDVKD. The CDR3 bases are TGTGCCACCAGTGATCGGGGGGCCCGAAGCACCGGGGAGCTGTTTTTT. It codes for CATSDRGARSTGELFF.

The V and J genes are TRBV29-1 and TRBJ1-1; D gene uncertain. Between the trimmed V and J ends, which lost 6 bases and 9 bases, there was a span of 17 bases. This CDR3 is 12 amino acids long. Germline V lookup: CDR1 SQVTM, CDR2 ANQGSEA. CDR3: CSVIFGEPQAFF. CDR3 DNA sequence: TGCAGCGTGATCTTCGGGGAGCCTCAAGCTTTCTTT. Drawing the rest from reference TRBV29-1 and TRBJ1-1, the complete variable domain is SAVISQKPSRDICQRGTSLTIQCQVDSQVTMMFWYRQQPGQSLTLIATANQGSEATYESGFVIDKFPISRPNLTFSTLTVSNMSPEDSSIYLCSVIFGEPQAFFGQGTRLTVV.

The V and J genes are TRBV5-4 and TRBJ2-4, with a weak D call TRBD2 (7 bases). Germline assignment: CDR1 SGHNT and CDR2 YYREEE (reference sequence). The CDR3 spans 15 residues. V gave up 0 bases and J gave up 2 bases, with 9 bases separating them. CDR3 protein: CASSLAGGPKNIQYF. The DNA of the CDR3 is TGTGCCAGCAGCTTGGCGGGGGGCCCCAAAAACATTCAGTACTTC. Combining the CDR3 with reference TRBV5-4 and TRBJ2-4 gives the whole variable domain ETGVTQSPTHLIKTRGQQVTLRCSSQSGHNTVSWYQQALGQGPQFIFQYYREEENGRGNFPPRFSGLQFPNYSSELNVNALELDDSALYLCASSLAGGPKNIQYFGAGTRLSVL.

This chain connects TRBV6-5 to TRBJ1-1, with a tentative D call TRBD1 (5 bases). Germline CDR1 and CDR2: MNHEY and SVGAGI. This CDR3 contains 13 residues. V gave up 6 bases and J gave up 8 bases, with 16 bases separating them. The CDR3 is CASRPREPTEAFF. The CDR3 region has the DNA TGTGCCAGCAGACCCAGGGAACCTACCGAAGCTTTCTTT.

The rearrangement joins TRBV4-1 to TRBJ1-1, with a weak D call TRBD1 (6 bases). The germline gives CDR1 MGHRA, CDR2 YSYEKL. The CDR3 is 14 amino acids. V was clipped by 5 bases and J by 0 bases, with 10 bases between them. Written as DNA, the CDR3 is TGCGCCAGCAGCTCTCGACAGGTGAACACTGAAGCTTTCTTT. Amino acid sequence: CASSSRQVNTEAFF.

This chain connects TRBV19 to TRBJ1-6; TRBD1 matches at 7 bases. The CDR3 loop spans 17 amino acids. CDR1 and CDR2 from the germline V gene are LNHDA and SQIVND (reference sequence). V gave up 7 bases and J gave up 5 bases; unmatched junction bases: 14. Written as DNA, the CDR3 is TGTGCCAGTACCAAGGGGGCCCCACCGGTAAATAATTCACCCCTCCACTTT. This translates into CASTKGAPPVNNSPLHF.

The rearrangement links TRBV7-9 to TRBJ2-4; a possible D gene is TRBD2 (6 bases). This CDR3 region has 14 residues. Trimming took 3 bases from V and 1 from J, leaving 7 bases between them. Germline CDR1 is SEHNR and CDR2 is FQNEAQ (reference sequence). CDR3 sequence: CASSFGTAKNIQYF. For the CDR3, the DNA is TGTGCCAGCAGCTTTGGGACTGCCAAAAACATTCAGTACTTC.

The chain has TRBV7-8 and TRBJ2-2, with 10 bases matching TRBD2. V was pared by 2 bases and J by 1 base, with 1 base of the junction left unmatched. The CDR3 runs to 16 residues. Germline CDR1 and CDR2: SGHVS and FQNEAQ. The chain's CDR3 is CASSLSSGGNTGELFF. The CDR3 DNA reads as TGTGCCAGCAGCTTATCTAGCGGGGGGAACACCGGGGAGCTGTTTTTT.